The 3 T cell receptor beta chains presented below share a single source sample, sequenced in a study of OX40 agonist ivuxolimab in advanced cancers. The library was generated by the immunoSEQ multiplex PCR assay. TCRdb carries this immuneACCESS record with in-frame sequences only. Its versions omit some clonotypes, under half of them owing to an unresolved V gene in the studies checked, with the rest unexplained. This sample gives 1,500 to 2,000 clones in total; less than 75% of them show up just once. The ten largest clones add up to 37% of the sample. Sequenced material: CD4+ or CD8+ T cells sorted from blood, taken in a trial of the OX40 agonist ivuxolimab. The receptors were sampled from an adult with an advanced solid tumor such as melanoma, head and neck, liver or kidney cancer.

This chain links TRBV27 with TRBJ2-7, with D perhaps matching TRBD1 (7 bases). The V gene's germline CDR1 is MNHEY and CDR2 SMNVEV (reference sequence). The CDR3 totals 14 residues. Trimming removed 6 bases from V and 3 bases from J, with 15 bases in between. The CDR3 sequence: CASSQGGQYYEQYF. The CDR3 region has the DNA TGTGCCAGCAGCCAGGGGGGACAGTACTACGAGCAGTACTTC.

J is TRBJ2-5 and V is TRBV5-6; 8 nucleotides line up with TRBD1. The CDR3 extends over 15 amino acids. Germline CDR1 SGHDT, CDR2 YYEEEE. J gave up 1 base and V 0 bases, and 2 bases lay outside the gene matches. CDR3 nucleotide sequence: TGTGCCAGCAGCTTGGCCAGGGGGCTCCAAGAGACCCAGTACTTC. It yields the protein CASSLARGLQETQYF.

V usage is TRBV5-7 and J usage is TRBJ1-1; D call uncertain. TRBV5-7 is an ORF for which the function is uncertain. This CDR3 is 13 amino acids long. V lost 2 bases, J lost 1 base, and 6 bases lay in between. The CDR3 loop reads CASSFTGNTEAFF. The CDR3 DNA reads as TGTGCCAGCAGCTTCACCGGGAACACTGAAGCTTTCTTT.